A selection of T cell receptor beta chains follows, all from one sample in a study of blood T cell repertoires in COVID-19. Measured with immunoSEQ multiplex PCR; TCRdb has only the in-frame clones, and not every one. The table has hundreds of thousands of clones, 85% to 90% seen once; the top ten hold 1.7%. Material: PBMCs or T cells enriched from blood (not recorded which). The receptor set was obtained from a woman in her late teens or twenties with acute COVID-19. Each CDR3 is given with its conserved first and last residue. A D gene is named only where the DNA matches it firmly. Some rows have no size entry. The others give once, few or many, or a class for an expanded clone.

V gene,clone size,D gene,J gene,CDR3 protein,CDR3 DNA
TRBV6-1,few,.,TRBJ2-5,CASSDSFGETQYF,TGTGCCAGCAGTGACAGTTTTGGAGAGACCCAGTACTTC
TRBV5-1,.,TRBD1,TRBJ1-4,CASSLDDRGDEKLFF,TGCGCCAGCAGCTTGGACGACAGGGGGGATGAAAAACTGTTTTTT
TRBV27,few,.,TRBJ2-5,CASSLGDTYPKYF,TGTGCCAGCAGTCTCGGGGACACCTACCCCAAGTACTTC
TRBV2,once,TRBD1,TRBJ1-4,CASRAGGAYAEKLFF,TGTGCCAGCCGGGCAGGGGGCGCGTACGCTGAAAAACTGTTTTTT
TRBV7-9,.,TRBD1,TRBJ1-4,CASSSTWDRGEKLFF,TGTGCCAGCAGCAGTACGTGGGACAGGGGAGAAAAACTGTTTTTT
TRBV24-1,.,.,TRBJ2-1,CATSDFPRVNEQFF,TGTGCCACCAGTGATTTTCCCAGGGTGAATGAGCAGTTCTTC
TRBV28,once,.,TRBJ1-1,CASSLPGEGDTEAFF,TGTGCCAGCAGTCTCCCTGGGGAGGGGGACACTGAAGCTTTCTTT
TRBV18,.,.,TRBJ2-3,CASSTGTGSSTDTQYF,TGTGCCAGCTCCACGGGTACAGGGTCTAGCACAGATACGCAGTATTTT
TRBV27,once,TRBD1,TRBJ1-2,CASSPGTGVNGYTF,TGTGCCAGCAGTCCCGGGACAGGGGTAAATGGCTACACCTTC
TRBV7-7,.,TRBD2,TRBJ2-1,CASSLGAGAYNEQFF,TGTGCTAGCAGCTTAGGAGCGGGAGCCTACAATGAGCAGTTCTTC
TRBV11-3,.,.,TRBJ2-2,CASSLKRTGELFF,TGTGCCAGCAGCTTAAAGCGCACCGGGGAGCTGTTTTTT
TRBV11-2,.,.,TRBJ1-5,CASSRGLGGDEPQHF,TGTGCCAGCAGCCGGGGGTTAGGGGGGGATGAGCCCCAGCATTTT
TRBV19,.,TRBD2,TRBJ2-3,CASSRGGPGLAGFTDTQYF,TGTGCCAGTAGTCGAGGAGGACCCGGACTAGCGGGGTTCACAGATACGCAGTATTTT
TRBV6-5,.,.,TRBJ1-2,CASSYSAGRESYTF,TGTGCCAGCAGTTACTCGGCCGGGCGGGAGAGCTACACCTTC
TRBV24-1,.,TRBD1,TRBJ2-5,CATAGTGGSDQETQYF,TGTGCCACCGCCGGGACAGGGGGTTCGGACCAAGAGACCCAGTACTTC
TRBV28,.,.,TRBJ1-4,CASSLLVRQTNEKLFF,TGTGCCAGCAGTTTACTCGTCAGGCAAACTAATGAAAAACTGTTTTTT
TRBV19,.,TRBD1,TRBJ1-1,CASTVQGRNTEAFF,TGTGCCAGTACCGTACAGGGGAGGAACACTGAAGCTTTCTTT
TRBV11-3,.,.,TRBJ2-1,CASSAGVVNEQFF,TGTGCCAGCAGTGCCGGGGTTGTGAATGAGCAGTTCTTC
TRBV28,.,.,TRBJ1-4,CATLQGGTGGEKLFF,TGTGCCACCCTTCAAGGGGGAACAGGAGGTGAAAAACTGTTTTTT
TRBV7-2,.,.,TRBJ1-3,CASSFGFTGYSGNTIYF,TGTGCCAGCAGTTTCGGATTTACAGGATACTCTGGAAACACCATATATTTT
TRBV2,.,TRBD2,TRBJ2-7,CASNKREVYEQYF,TGTGCCAGCAATAAGCGGGAGGTGTACGAGCAGTACTTC
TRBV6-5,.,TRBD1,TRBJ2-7,CASGGTGGIYEQYF,TGTGCCAGTGGAGGGACAGGGGGGATCTACGAGCAGTACTTC
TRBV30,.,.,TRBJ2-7,CAWSTGQSYEQYF,TGTGCCTGGAGTACTGGACAGTCCTACGAGCAGTACTTC
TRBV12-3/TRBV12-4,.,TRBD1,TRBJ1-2,CASSRQGAKGYTF,TGTGCCAGCAGTAGACAGGGGGCAAAGGGCTACACCTTC
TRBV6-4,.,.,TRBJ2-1,CASSDSSGSYNEQFF,TGTGCCAGCAGTGACTCTAGCGGCTCCTACAATGAGCAGTTCTTC
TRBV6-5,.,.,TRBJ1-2,CASRDPEGVGYGYTF,TGTGCCAGCAGAGACCCTGAGGGGGTCGGCTATGGCTACACCTTC
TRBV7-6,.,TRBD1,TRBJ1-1,CASSSRQGGAEAFF,TGTGCCAGCAGTTCCAGACAGGGAGGCGCTGAAGCTTTCTTT
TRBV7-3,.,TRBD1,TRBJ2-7,CASKMDRDSYEQYF,TGTGCCAGCAAGATGGACAGGGACTCCTACGAGCAGTACTTC
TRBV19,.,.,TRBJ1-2,CASSSGGAGRLYGYTF,TGTGCCAGTAGTTCGGGCGGGGCAGGGCGGTTGTATGGCTACACCTTC
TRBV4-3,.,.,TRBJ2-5,CASSQDVRAQETQYF,TGCGCCAGCAGCCAAGATGTCAGGGCTCAAGAGACCCAGTACTTC
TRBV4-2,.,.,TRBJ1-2,CASSQDSGGGYGYTF,TGTGCCAGCAGCCAAGATAGCGGGGGTGGGTATGGCTACACCTTC
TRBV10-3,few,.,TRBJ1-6,CAISESTGVPLHF,TGTGCCATCAGTGAGTCAACAGGTGTACCCCTCCACTTT
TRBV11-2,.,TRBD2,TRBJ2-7,CASSLGLAGDYEQYF,TGTGCCAGCAGCTTAGGCCTAGCGGGTGACTACGAGCAGTACTTC
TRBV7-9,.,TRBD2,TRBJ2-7,CASSLTWGLGGRDYEQYF,TGTGCCAGCAGCCTCACTTGGGGGCTTGGCGGGAGGGACTACGAGCAGTACTTC
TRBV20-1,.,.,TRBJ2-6,CSASSDTGSVTGANVLTF,TGCAGTGCTAGTTCCGATACAGGGTCGGTCACTGGGGCCAACGTCCTGACTTTC
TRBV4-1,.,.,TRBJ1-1,CASSRTLATTIMNTEAFF,TGCGCCAGCAGCCGTACTCTTGCTACAACTATTATGAACACTGAAGCTTTCTTT
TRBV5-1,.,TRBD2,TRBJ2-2,CASSQTSGRAGELFF,TGCGCCAGCAGCCAGACTAGCGGGAGAGCCGGGGAGCTGTTTTTT
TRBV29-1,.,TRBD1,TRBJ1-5,CSVEASGTGSNQPQHF,TGCAGCGTTGAAGCCTCCGGGACAGGTAGCAATCAGCCCCAGCATTTT
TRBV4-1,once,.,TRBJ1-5,CASSHPGSNQPQHF,TGCGCCAGCAGCCACCCCGGTAGCAATCAGCCCCAGCATTTT
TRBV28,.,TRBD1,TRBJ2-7,CATKTGVPYEQYF,TGTGCCACTAAGACAGGGGTTCCCTACGAGCAGTACTTC
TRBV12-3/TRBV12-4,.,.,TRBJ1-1,CASSVYRARAFF,TGTGCCAGCAGTGTCTACAGGGCACGAGCTTTCTTT
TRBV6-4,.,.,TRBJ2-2,CASRSTGNTGELFF,TGTGCCAGCAGAAGCACAGGGAACACCGGGGAGCTGTTTTTT
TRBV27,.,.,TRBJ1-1,CASSSTGATEAFF,TGTGCCAGCAGTTCTACAGGTGCCACTGAAGCTTTCTTT
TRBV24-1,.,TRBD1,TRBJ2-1,CATSESGGMNEQFF,TGTGCCACCAGTGAGTCAGGGGGCATGAATGAGCAGTTCTTC
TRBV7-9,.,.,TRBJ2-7,CASSLDGGAYEQYF,TGTGCCAGCAGCTTAGACGGGGGTGCCTACGAGCAGTACTTC